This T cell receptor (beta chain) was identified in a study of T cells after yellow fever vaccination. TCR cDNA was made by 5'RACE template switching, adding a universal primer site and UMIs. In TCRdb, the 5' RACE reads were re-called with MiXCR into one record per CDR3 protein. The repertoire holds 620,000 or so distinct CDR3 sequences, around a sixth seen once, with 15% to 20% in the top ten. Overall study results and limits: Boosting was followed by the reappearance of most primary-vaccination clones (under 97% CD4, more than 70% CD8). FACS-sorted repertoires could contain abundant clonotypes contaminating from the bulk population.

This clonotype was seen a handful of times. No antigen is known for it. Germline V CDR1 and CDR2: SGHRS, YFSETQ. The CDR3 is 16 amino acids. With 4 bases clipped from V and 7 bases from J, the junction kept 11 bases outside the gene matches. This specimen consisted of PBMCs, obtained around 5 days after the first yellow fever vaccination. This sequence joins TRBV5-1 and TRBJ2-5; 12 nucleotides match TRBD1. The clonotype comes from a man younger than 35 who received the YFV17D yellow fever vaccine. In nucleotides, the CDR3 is TGCGCCAGCAGCCTCTCCGGGACAGGGGGCGAAGGGACCCAGTACTTC. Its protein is CASSLSGTGGEGTQYF.